The 4 T cell receptor beta chains reported below all come from one sample, sequenced in a study of beta chain features in type 1 diabetes. Of the isolated RNA, all was reverse transcribed, and so the sequenced material was expressed TCRB transcripts. Some clones are missing from TCRdb's copy, which holds only in-frame ones; the method was immunoSEQ multiplex PCR. The sample shows about 340,000 clones, around 8% of them seen only once. Sequencing was done on a sample of central memory CD4+ T cells from blood. These receptors came from a woman under 30 in good health.

This clone has more than one count but fewer than ten. The genes are TRBV5-1 and TRBJ2-1; D remains ambiguous. CDR3 size: 15 residues. V was trimmed by 2 bases and J by 5 bases, leaving 14 bases between them. Germline V gene data show CDR1 as SGHRS and CDR2 as YFSETQ. CDR3 sequence: CASSFSGWSHNEQFF. DNA for the CDR3: TGCGCCAGCAGCTTCAGTGGGTGGTCACACAATGAGCAGTTCTTC.

This clone appeared a few times. The chain couples TRBV7-9 to TRBJ2-2, with D perhaps matching TRBD1 or TRBD2 (5 bases each). Germline lookup yields CDR1 SEHNR and CDR2 FQNEAQ (reference sequence). The CDR3 consists of 18 residues. The V and J ends lost 5 bases and 2 bases respectively, with 21 bases between them. This chain's CDR3 is CASSNARQGRENTGELFF. As DNA, the CDR3 is TGTGCCAGCAGCAACGCCCGCCAGGGTCGGGAAAACACCGGGGAGCTGTTTTTT.

Comment on this clone: Germline is not matched at one junction end, which may reflect a read error. The genes are TRBV28 and TRBJ1-2, with D hard to call. Germline V lookup: CDR1 MDHEN, CDR2 SYDVKM. This CDR3 has 12 residues. For the CDR3, the DNA is TGTGCCAGCAGTTTATCTGGGTACGGGTGGGCCTTC. Translating it yields CASSLSGYGWAF.

This clone has at least ten counts. The CDR3 sequence: CASSLTFYEQYF. CDR3 in DNA: TGTGCCAGCAGCTTGACATTCTACGAGCAGTACTTC. This chain connects TRBV11-2 to TRBJ2-7, with D uncertain. The CDR3 is made up of 12 amino acids. Germline V gene data show CDR1 as SGHAT and CDR2 as FQNNGV. V was pared by 3 bases and J by 3 bases, with 6 bases between.